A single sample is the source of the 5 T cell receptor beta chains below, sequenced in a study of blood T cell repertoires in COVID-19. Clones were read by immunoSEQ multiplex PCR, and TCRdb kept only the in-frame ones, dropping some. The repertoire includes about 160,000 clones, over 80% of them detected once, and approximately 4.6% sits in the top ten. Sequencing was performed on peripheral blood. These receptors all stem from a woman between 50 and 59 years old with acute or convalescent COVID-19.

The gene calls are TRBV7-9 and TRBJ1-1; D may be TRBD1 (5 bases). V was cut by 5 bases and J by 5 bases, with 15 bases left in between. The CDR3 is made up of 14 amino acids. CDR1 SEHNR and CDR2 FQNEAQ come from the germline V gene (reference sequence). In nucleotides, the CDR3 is TGTGCCAGCAGCAACGGGGGAGGGCGGACTGAAGCTTTCTTT. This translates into CASSNGGGRTEAFF.

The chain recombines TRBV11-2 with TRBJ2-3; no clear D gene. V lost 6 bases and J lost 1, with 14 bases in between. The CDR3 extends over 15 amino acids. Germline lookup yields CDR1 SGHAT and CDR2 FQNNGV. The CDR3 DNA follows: TGTGCCAGCAGTTCACAAAGTTACGGCACAGATACGCAGTATTTT. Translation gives CASSSQSYGTDTQYF.

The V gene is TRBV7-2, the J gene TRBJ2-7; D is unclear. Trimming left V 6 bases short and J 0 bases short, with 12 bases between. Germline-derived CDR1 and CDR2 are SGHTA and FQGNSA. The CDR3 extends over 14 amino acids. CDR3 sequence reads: CASRSLTGSYEQYF. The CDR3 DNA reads TGTGCCAGCAGATCCCTGACTGGCTCCTACGAGCAGTACTTC.

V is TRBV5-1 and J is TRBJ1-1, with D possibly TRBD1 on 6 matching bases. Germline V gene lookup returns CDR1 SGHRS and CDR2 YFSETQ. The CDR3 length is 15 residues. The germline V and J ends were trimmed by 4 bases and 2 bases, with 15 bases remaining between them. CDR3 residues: CASSPWQGTNTEAFF. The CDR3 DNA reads TGCGCCAGCAGCCCCTGGCAGGGGACCAACACTGAAGCTTTCTTT. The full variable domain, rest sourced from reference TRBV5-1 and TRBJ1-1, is KAGVTQTPRYLIKTRGQQVTLSCSPISGHRSVSWYQQTPGQGLQFLFEYFSETQRNKGNFPGRFSGRQFSNSRSEMNVSTLELGDSALYLCASSPWQGTNTEAFFGQGTRLTVV.

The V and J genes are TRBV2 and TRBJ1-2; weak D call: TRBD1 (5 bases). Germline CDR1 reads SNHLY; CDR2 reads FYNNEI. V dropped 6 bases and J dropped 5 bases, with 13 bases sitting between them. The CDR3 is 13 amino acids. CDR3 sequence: CASSRASTYGYTF. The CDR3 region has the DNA TGTGCCAGCAGCAGGGCATCCACATATGGCTACACCTTC.